This T cell receptor (beta chain) was observed in a study of a mutant IDH1 vaccine in newly diagnosed glioma (dated by TCRdb to the early 2020s). The study in broad terms: Of the 32 patients who were treated, around 60% were male and approximately 38% were female, and the mean age was around 41 years. Longitudinal TCRB deep sequencing was performed for some 25 treated patients wherever samples were available for exploratory analyses. Prior to enrollment, standard therapy consisting of radiotherapy alone, temozolomide alone, or radiochemotherapy with temozolomide had been administered to patients, with the combination being received by most patients. Peripheral blood was drawn at six visits: V03 (baseline), V05, V07, V10, V12 and V13. Beyond this particular receptor, the publication reports: The authors noted that analyses of patient blood samples could not be reproduced because of sample limitations. Immune responses induced by the vaccine were seen in 90% to 95% of patients across multiple MHC alleles. Changes in the top peripheral T cell clonotypes picked up by TCRB sequencing did not appear to be linked to pseudoprogression. PBMC samples for TCRB deep sequencing were selected based on availability.

The time point label on this specimen signifies: baseline, week 1 (first vaccination visit). This specimen's treatment or condition label, per the study, means: pre-vaccination baseline after standard-of-care therapy. The donors had newly diagnosed IDH1-mutant astrocytomas of WHO grade 3 or 4 that showed loss of nuclear ATRX. The samples were drawn from NOA16, a multicentre, single-arm, open-label phase I trial in Germany that tested a mutant IDH1 peptide vaccine in humans for the first time. Blood drawn at visit V03 was used as the baseline sample for immunogenicity testing. Genomic DNA for TCRB sequencing was isolated from EDTA blood with the DNeasy Blood and Tissue Kit. The library was prepared using the immunoSEQ multiplex PCR assay. The hsTCRB Kit was used according to the manufacturer's protocol to amplify rearranged TCR beta chain sequences. TCRB libraries were sequenced on an Illumina MiSeq. The original methods were these. The kit vendor's proprietary platform handled demultiplexing, trimming and gene mapping. TCRdb re-hosts the immuneACCESS table, in-frame sequences only. Its copies lack some clones; in the studies checked, an unresolved V gene accounts for under half of them, and the cause for the rest is not known. For V, J and clone size, that table is used; D and trimming come from the DNA. The sample includes fewer than 100,000 clones, with 70% to 90% observed a single time. Roughly 0.54% of the sample is taken by the ten largest.

Regarding this clone: No cognate antigen has been identified for it. No much larger clone exists at a distance of one base, and base qualities are not known.

From cysteine to phenylalanine, the CDR3 is 13 amino acids long. Of all the DNA, just the CDR3 is kept, 39 bases in frame from base 1. Trimming takes 6 bases off V and 2 bases off J; junction bases not matched to a gene: 3. In the germline V gene, CDR1 corresponds to MNHNS and CDR2 to SASEGT. This receptor was identified in a woman between 50 and 59 years old with glioma. In this chain, TRBV6-1 is recombined with TRBJ1-2; 7 nucleotides in the junction match TRBD1. The input for sequencing was PBMCs, taken from a glioma patient treated with radiotherapy, temozolomide or both. This receptor has the CDR3 CASRAGQNYGYTF. The sequenced DNA: TGTGCCAGCAGAGCGGGACAGAACTATGGCTACACCTTC.